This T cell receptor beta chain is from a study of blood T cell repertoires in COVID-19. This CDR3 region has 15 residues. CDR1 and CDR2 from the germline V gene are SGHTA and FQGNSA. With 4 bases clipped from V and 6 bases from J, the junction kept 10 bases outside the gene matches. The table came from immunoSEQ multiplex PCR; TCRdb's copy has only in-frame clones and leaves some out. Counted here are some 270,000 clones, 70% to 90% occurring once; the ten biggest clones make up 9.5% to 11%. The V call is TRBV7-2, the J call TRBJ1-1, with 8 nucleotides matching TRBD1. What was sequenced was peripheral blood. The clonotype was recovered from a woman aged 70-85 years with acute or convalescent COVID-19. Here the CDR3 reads CASSSPLTGVAEAFF. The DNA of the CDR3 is TGTGCCAGCAGCTCGCCTTTGACAGGGGTAGCTGAAGCTTTCTTT. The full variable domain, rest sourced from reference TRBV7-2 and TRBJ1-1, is GAGVSQSPSNKVTEKGKDVELRCDPISGHTALYWYRQSLGQGLEFLIYFQGNSAPDKSGLPSDRFSAERTGGSVSTLTIQRTQQEDSAVYLCASSSPLTGVAEAFFGQGTRLTVV.